What follows describes a single T cell receptor (beta chain). Its target is unknown. TCRdb's copy holds only in-frame clones and misses some; the assay was immunoSEQ multiplex PCR. Seen here are about 140,000 clones, 70% to 90% observed once, and the top ten hold under 9.5%. The entry originates in a study of T cell responses to AZD1222 COVID-19 vaccine. Whole-study context: Pooling of second doses given at about 4 or about 12 weeks was done. Study-level points and caveats: Spike-wide coverage was observed for vaccine-associated CD4 TCRs, with dominant responses at 160-218 and 743-854. Baseline seropositives among AZD1222 recipients totaled only five or six. The study reported that nearly half of spike-specific TCRs target unmutated variant regions.

This CDR3 spans 12 amino acids. Germline CDR1 is MDHEN and CDR2 is SYDVKM. The V end lost 5 bases, the J end lost 7 bases, and 11 bases lay between the germline ends. The chain recombines TRBV28 with TRBJ1-2; D remains unclear. The TCR sequence derives from an adult in good health. This specimen consisted of peripheral blood, obtained on day 0 of AZD1222 vaccination. This CDR3 is CASSTPLVGYTF. The CDR3 DNA follows: TGTGCCAGCAGTACCCCCCTTGTTGGCTACACCTTC.